The 12 T cell receptor beta chains given below trace back to one sample, sequenced in a study of CD8+ T cells in alopecia areata (dated by TCRdb to 2017 to 2018). The library was made by the immunoSEQ multiplex PCR assay. For TCR sequencing, RNA was extracted from every sample and reverse transcribed into cDNA to serve as template. In TCRdb, the immuneACCESS table is reduced to in-frame sequences with V and J assigned. These tables do not hold every clone; where another copy was compared, an unresolved V gene accounts for under half, and the others remain unexplained. The sample yields over 95,000 clones; less than 50% were counted once. The ten largest clonotypes hold 1% to 1.5% of the sample. The material sequenced was CD4+ T cells sorted from blood. These TCRs come from a human donor with alopecia areata.

This CDR3 reads CASSYRHDTGELFF. CDR3 sequence (DNA): TGCGCCAGCAGCTACCGACACGACACCGGGGAGCTGTTTTTT. This chain uses TRBV5-1 with TRBJ2-2; no firm D call. Germline V gene data show CDR1 as SGHRS and CDR2 as YFSETQ. The CDR3 consists of 14 residues. The germline V and J ends were trimmed by 3 bases and 3 bases, with 9 bases remaining between them.

This clone has a handful of counts. This chain uses TRBV6-6 with TRBJ2-5; D is perhaps TRBD1 or TRBD2 (5 bases each). The CDR3 has 15 amino acids. Trimming stripped 2 bases from V and 1 base from J, with 11 bases between. CDR1 and CDR2 from the germline V gene are MNHNY and SVGAGI (reference sequence). The CDR3, as DNA: TGTGCCAGCAGTTACCCTGGGGGAACCCAAGAGACCCAGTACTTC. Amino acids: CASSYPGGTQETQYF.

In this sample, this clone turned up a few times. V is TRBV5-6 and J is TRBJ2-7, with D perhaps matching TRBD2 (6 bases). The CDR3 contains 13 residues. The V gene's germline CDR1 is SGHDT and CDR2 YYEEEE. The V and J ends lost 4 bases and 6 bases respectively, with 14 bases between them. CDR3 sequence: CASSTGVRGEQYF. The CDR3 DNA follows: TGTGCCAGCAGCACGGGAGTAAGAGGCGAGCAGTACTTC.

V usage is TRBV7-2 and J usage is TRBJ2-7; no definite D call. The CDR3 sequence is 13 residues long. V gave up 1 base and J gave up 2 bases, with 6 bases separating them. CDR1 and CDR2 from the germline V gene are SGHTA and FQGNSA. The CDR3 is CASSLVSAYEQYF. CDR3 sequence (DNA): TGTGCCAGCAGCTTAGTATCCGCCTACGAGCAGTACTTC.

This clone was counted a few times. This rearrangement joins TRBV30 to TRBJ2-7, with a possible D match to TRBD1 (6 bases). Trimming took off 5 bases at V and 3 bases at J, with 14 bases between the two ends. CDR1 and CDR2 from the germline V gene are GTSNPN and SVGIG (reference sequence). The CDR3 length is 13 residues. CDR3 sequence (DNA): TGTGCCTGGGCCGGACAGAGTCTCTACGAGCAGTACTTC. Translated, it gives CAWAGQSLYEQYF.

The chain couples TRBV7-2 to TRBJ2-5, with TRBD1 matching 10 bases. V gave up 4 bases and J gave up 5 bases; unmatched junction bases: 4. The CDR3 length is 14 residues. Germline V gene sequence: CDR1 SGHTA, CDR2 FQGNSA. CDR3 nucleotide sequence: TGTGCCAGCAGCTGGGACAGGGGAGGGGAGACCCAGTACTTC. Residues: CASSWDRGGETQYF.

This clone was observed a handful of times. The rearrangement links TRBV11-2 to TRBJ2-1, with 14 nucleotides matching TRBD2. J lost 10 bases, V lost 4 bases, and 6 bases had no gene match. This CDR3 region has 15 residues. Germline loops: CDR1 SGHAT, CDR2 FQNNGV. The CDR3 DNA reads TGTGCCAGCAGCTCCGGACTAGCGGGAGGTACCGAGCAGTTCTTC. As protein: CASSSGLAGGTEQFF.

The chain couples TRBV4-1 to TRBJ2-5; 11 bases are shared with TRBD2. Germline CDR1 is MGHRA and CDR2 is YSYEKL. J gave up 3 bases and V 2 bases, and 8 bases lay outside the gene matches. CDR3 length: 17 amino acids. The CDR3 coding sequence is TGCGCCAGCAGCCAACTGGCCGGGACTAGCGGAAAAGAGACCCAGTACTTC. Translation gives CASSQLAGTSGKETQYF.

This clone was picked up a small number of times. The chain has TRBV29-1 and TRBJ2-7; D remains unclear. Germline-derived CDR1 and CDR2 are SQVTM and ANQGSEA. V was shortened by 7 bases and J by 2 bases, with 18 bases between the two germline ends. This CDR3 has 14 residues. Written as DNA, the CDR3 is TGCAGCGCGACCCTCCGAGGCCCGCCCTACGAGCAGTACTTC. This encodes CSATLRGPPYEQYF.

The chain combines TRBV15 with TRBJ2-7, with 10 bases that match TRBD2. Germline V gene data show CDR1 as LNHNV and CDR2 as YYDKDF (reference sequence). This CDR3 region has 19 residues. V shed 3 bases, J shed 4 bases, and the junction held 18 bases outside the gene matches. CDR3 nucleotide sequence: TGTGCCACCAGCAGGGATCTAGCGGGAGCTTCAGTTGCAACGTACGAGCAGTACTTC. Encoded protein: CATSRDLAGASVATYEQYF. The full variable domain, rest sourced from reference TRBV15 and TRBJ2-7, is DAMVIQNPRYQVTQFGKPVTLSCSQTLNHNVMYWYQQKSSQAPKLLFHYYDKDFNNEADTPDNFQSRRPNTSFCFLDIRSPGLGDTAMYLCATSRDLAGASVATYEQYFGPGTRLTVT.

This chain links TRBV7-6 with TRBJ2-1; 7 bases match TRBD1. The CDR3 spans 14 residues. CDR1 and CDR2 (germline): SGHVS, FNYEAQ. V trimming: 11 bases; J trimming: 0 bases; junction bases outside the gene matches: 7. The CDR3 DNA reads TGTGCCGTAGGGGGCGGAAGCTCCTACAATGAGCAGTTCTTC. It translates to CAVGGGSSYNEQFF.

This clone was observed a few times. The V call is TRBV6-1, the J call TRBJ2-3; TRBD2 is a possible D gene (6 bases). The CDR3 has 14 residues. V lost 9 bases and J lost 2, with 15 bases in between. Germline assignment: CDR1 MNHNS and CDR2 SASEGT. The CDR3 DNA reads TGTGCCAGTTTCCGGGGGTTGGACACAGATACGCAGTATTTT. This codes for CASFRGLDTDTQYF.